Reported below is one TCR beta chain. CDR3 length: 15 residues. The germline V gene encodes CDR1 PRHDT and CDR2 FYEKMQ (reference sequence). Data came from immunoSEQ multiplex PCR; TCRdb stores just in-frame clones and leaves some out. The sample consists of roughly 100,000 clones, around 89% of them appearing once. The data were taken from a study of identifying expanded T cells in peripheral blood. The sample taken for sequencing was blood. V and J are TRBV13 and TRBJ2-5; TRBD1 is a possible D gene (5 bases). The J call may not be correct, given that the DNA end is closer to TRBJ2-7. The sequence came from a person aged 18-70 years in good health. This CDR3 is CASSLEGLGSYEQYF. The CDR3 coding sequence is TGTGCCAGCAGCTTAGAGGGGCTGGGATCCTACGAGCAGTACTTC.